The clone carrying this TCR beta chain was observed many times. No antigen is known for it. Among the patients, none had received any treatment before thyroid surgery. The data stem from a study of metastatic and nonmetastatic thyroid tumors. As for the study in general: The study looked at repertoires side by side in blood and in tumor or nodule tissue from malignant and benign thyroid patients.

TCRdb re-clonotyped the PCR reads through MiXCR. The data contain 30,000 to 35,000 clones, approximately 17% of them singletons. There are 19 residues in the CDR3. Germline values: CDR1 DFQATT, CDR2 SNEGSKA (reference sequence). Unmatched junction bases numbered 13, after V lost 3 bases and J lost 1 base. Overall study findings and caveats: It was reported that TCR beta diversity was significantly higher in malignant thyroid tumors than benign nodules, in blood and tumor.

The chain combines TRBV20-1 with TRBJ2-1; TRBD2 agrees at 12 bases. Sequencing input: blood. This TCR came from a female donor with papillary thyroid cancer or a benign thyroid nodule (not recorded which). Some clones in this sample may be carry-over from other donors' samples. The CDR3 DNA reads as TGCAGTGCTAGGGAAAAACTAGCGGGAGGACTTACTTCCTACAATGAGCAGTTCTTC. Translating gives CSAREKLAGGLTSYNEQFF.